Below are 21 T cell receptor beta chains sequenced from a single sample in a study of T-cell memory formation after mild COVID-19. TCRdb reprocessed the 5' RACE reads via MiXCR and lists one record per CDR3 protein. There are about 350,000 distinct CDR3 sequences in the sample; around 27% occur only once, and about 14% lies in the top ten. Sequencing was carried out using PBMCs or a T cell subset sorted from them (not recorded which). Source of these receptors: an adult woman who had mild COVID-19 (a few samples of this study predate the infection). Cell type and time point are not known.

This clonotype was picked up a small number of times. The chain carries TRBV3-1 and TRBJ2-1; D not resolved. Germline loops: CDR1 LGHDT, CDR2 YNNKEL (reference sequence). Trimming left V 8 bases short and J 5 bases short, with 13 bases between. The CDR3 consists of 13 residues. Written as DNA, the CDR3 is TGTGCCAGCCAGGTCTGGGCAGACAATGAGCAGTTCTTC. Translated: CASQVWADNEQFF.

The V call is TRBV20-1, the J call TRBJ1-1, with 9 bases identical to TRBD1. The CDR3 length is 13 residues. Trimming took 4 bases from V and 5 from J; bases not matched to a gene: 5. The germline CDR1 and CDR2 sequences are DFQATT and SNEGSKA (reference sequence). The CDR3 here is CSATGTGRTEAFF. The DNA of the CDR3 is TGCAGTGCTACAGGGACAGGGAGGACTGAAGCTTTCTTT.

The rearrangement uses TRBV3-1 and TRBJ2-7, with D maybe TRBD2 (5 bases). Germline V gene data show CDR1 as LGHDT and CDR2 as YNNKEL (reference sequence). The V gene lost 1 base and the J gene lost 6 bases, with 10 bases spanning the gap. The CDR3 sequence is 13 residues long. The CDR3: CASSQVLGSEQYF. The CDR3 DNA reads TGTGCCAGCAGCCAAGTTCTGGGGAGCGAGCAGTACTTC.

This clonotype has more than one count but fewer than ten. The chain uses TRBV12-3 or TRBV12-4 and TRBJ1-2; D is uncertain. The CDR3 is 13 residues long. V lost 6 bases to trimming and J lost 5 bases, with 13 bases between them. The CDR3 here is CASRRTELYGYTF. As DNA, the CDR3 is TGTGCCAGCAGACGGACGGAACTTTATGGCTACACCTTC.

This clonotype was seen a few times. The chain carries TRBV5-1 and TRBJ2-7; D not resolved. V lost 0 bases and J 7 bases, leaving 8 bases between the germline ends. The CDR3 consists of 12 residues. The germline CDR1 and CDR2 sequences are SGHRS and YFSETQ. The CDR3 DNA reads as TGCGCCAGCAGCTTGGATGGGGAAGAGCAGTACTTC. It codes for CASSLDGEEQYF.

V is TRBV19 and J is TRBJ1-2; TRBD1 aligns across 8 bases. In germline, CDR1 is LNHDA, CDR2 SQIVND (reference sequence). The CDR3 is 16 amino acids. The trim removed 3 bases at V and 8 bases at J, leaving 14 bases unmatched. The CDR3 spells CASSMARGRTQLGYTF. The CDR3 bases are TGTGCCAGTAGTATGGCCAGGGGGCGTACGCAATTAGGCTACACCTTC.

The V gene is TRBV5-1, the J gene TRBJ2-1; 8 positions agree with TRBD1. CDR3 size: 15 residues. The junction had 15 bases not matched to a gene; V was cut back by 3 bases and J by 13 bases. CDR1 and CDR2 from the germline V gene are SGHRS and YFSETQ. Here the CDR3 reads CASSSDRASNIVQFF. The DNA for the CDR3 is TGCGCCAGCAGCTCGGACAGGGCCAGTAATATTGTTCAGTTCTTC.

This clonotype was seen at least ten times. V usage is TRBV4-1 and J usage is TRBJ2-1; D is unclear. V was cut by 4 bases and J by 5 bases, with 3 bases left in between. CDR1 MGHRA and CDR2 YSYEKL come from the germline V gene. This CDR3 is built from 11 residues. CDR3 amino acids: CASSRDNEQFF. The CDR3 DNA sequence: TGCGCCAGCAGCCGCGACAATGAGCAGTTCTTC.

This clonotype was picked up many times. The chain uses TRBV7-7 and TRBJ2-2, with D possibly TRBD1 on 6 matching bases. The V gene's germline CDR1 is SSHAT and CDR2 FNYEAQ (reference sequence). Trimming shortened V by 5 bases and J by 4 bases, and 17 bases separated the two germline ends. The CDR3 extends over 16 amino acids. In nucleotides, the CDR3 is TGTGCCAGCAGCCGTTTGACGATGGACAGCACCGGGGAGCTGTTTTTT. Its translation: CASSRLTMDSTGELFF.

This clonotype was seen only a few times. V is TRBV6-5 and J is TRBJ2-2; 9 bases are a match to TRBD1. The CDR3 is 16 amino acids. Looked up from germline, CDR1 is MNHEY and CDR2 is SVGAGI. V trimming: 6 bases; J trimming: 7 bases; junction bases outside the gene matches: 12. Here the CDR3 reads CASRLLYRGRNGELFF. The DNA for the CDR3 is TGTGCCAGCAGACTACTCTACAGGGGGCGAAACGGGGAGCTGTTTTTT.

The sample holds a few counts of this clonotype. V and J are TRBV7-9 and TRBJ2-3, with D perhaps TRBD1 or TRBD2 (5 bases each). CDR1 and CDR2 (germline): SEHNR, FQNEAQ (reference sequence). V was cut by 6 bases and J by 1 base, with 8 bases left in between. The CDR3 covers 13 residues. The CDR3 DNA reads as TGTGCCAGCAGGGGACCTCGCACAGATACGCAGTATTTT. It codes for CASRGPRTDTQYF.

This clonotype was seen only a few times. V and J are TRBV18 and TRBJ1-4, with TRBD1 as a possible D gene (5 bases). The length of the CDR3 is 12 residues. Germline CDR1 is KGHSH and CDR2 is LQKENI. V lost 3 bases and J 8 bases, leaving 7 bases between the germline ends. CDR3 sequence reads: CASSPRGEKLFF. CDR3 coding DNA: TGTGCCAGCTCACCGAGGGGCGAAAAACTGTTTTTT.

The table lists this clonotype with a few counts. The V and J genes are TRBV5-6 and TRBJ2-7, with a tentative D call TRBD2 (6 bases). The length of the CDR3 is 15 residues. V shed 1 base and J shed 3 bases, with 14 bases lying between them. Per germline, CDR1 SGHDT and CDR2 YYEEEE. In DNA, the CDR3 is TGTGCCAGCAGCTTGTTTGAGGGAGGAAGCTACGAGCAGTACTTC. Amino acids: CASSLFEGGSYEQYF.

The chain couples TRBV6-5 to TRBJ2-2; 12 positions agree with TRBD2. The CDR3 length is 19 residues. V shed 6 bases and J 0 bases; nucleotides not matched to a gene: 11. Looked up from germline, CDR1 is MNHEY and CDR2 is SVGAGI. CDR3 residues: CASSQRTSGKGANTGELFF. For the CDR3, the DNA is TGTGCCAGCAGCCAGAGGACTAGCGGGAAGGGGGCGAACACCGGGGAGCTGTTTTTT.

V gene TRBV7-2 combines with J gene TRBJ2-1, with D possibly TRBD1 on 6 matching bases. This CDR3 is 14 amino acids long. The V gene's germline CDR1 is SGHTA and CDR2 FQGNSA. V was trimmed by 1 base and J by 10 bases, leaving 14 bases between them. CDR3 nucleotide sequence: TGTGCCAGCAGCTTAGTAGGGGCCCAGGGGGAGCAGTTCTTC. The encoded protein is CASSLVGAQGEQFF.

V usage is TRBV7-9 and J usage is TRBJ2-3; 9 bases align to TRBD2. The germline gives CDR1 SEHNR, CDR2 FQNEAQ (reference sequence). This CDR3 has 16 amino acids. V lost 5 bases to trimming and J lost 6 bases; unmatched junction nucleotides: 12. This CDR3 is CASSRSGTSLSDTQYF. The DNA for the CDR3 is TGTGCCAGCAGCCGATCCGGGACTAGCCTTTCTGATACGCAGTATTTT.

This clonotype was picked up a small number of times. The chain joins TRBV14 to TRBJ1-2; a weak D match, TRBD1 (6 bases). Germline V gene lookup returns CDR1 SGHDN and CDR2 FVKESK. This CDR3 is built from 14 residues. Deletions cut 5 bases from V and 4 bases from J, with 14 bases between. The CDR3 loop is CASSSRGRGYGYTF. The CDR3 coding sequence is TGTGCCAGCAGCTCCAGGGGAAGGGGCTATGGCTACACCTTC.

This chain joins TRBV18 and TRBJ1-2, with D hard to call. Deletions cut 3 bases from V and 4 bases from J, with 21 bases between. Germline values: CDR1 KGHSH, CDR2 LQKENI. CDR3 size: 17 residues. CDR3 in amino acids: CASSPSPPTKDRYGYTF. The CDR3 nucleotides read TGTGCCAGCTCACCTTCACCCCCGACTAAAGACCGCTATGGCTACACCTTC.

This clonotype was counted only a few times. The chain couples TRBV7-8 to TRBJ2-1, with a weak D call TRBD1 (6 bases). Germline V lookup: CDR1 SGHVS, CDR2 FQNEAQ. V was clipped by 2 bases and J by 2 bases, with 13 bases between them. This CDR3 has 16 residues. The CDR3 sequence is CASSLNPGQPYNEQFF. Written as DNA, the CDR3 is TGTGCCAGCAGCTTAAATCCCGGACAGCCCTACAATGAGCAGTTCTTC.

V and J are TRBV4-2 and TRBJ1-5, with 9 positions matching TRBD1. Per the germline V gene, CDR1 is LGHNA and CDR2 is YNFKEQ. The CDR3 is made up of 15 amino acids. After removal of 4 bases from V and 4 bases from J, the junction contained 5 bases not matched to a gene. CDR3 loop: CASSPWGQGNQPQHF. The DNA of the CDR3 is TGTGCCAGCAGCCCCTGGGGACAGGGAAATCAGCCCCAGCATTTT.

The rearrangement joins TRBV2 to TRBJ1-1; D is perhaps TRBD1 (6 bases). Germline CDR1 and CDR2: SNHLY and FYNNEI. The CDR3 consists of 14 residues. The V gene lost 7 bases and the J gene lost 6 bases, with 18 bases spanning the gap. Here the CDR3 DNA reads TGTGCCAGCAACACAAACAGGGCGGGCCCTGAAGCTTTCTTT. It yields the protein CASNTNRAGPEAFF.